The 11 T cell receptor beta chains reported below all come from one sample, sequenced in a study of blood T cells in healthy people across ages. Alongside a J-beta primer mix, a sample-barcoded 5' primer served in a second PCR lasting about 7 to 12 cycles. MiXCR, applied by TCRdb to the 5' RACE reads, yields one record per CDR3 protein. The repertoire holds fewer than 1,000,000 distinct CDR3 sequences, with roughly 44% as singletons. Sample: blood. Receptors were obtained from a man aged 55 to 70 in good health.

This clonotype was seen a few times. The chain combines TRBV10-3 with TRBJ2-5, with D perhaps TRBD1 (5 bases). The germline gives CDR1 ENHRY, CDR2 SYGVKD. The CDR3 runs to 13 residues. The V gene lost 2 bases and the J gene lost 5 bases, with 9 bases spanning the gap. This CDR3 is CAISEGRVETQYF. The CDR3 region has the DNA TGTGCCATCAGTGAGGGCAGGGTTGAGACCCAGTACTTC.

A few counts support this clonotype. The chain joins TRBV7-2 to TRBJ2-3; tentative D call: TRBD2 (6 bases). V was trimmed by 1 base and J by 0 bases, leaving 11 bases between them. CDR3 length: 16 residues. Germline values: CDR1 SGHTA, CDR2 FQGNSA. The CDR3 DNA follows: TGTGCCAGCAGCTTAGGTTTTGGGACTAGCACAGATACGCAGTATTTT. Protein sequence: CASSLGFGTSTDTQYF.

Only one count was recorded for this clonotype. The V gene is TRBV4-1, the J gene TRBJ2-3; TRBD2 aligns across 15 bases. Trimming at V came to 3 bases and at J to 2 bases, leaving 9 bases not matched to a gene. This CDR3 has 19 residues. From germline, CDR1 is MGHRA and CDR2 YSYEKL. The DNA of the CDR3 is TGCGCCAGCAGCCAGACCCCGGGACTAGCGGGGGGACCCACAGATACGCAGTATTTT. It specifies CASSQTPGLAGGPTDTQYF.

Of note for this clonotype: One end of the junction does not line up with germline, which may come from a read error. The J gene is TRBJ2-6, the V gene TRBV3-1; TRBD2 might be the D (6 bases). Germline loops: CDR1 LGHDT, CDR2 YNNKEL (reference sequence). The CDR3 loop spans 18 amino acids. CDR3 coding DNA: TGTGCCAGCAGCCCTTACGGGAGAGGCCCGACTGGTGCCAACGTCCTGACTTTC. This gives the protein CASSPYGRGPTGANVLTF.

The chain recombines TRBV27 with TRBJ2-3, with TRBD2 matching 12 bases. Germline CDR1 MNHEY, CDR2 SMNVEV (reference sequence). The CDR3 spans 17 residues. The J segment lost 4 bases and the V segment lost 5 bases, leaving 10 bases of the junction unmatched. Here the CDR3 DNA reads TGTGCCAGCAGTCCTCACCCTAGCGGGGGGGCCCCAGATACGCAGTATTTT. It is translated as CASSPHPSGGAPDTQYF.

This chain links TRBV2 with TRBJ1-2; the D gene is possibly TRBD1 (5 bases). V dropped 4 bases and J dropped 0 bases, with 9 bases sitting between them. The CDR3 totals 14 residues. CDR1 is SNHLY, CDR2 FYNNEI, per germline. In DNA, the CDR3 is TGTGCCAGCAGTGTCAGGGCATCTAACTATGGCTACACCTTC. It encodes CASSVRASNYGYTF.

The V and J genes are TRBV6-2 or TRBV6-3 and TRBJ2-5, with D possibly TRBD1 on 5 matching bases. CDR1 and CDR2 (germline): MNHEY, SVGEGT. CDR3 length equals 15 residues. The germline V and J ends were trimmed by 6 bases and 4 bases, with 18 bases remaining between them. As DNA, the CDR3 is TGTGCCAGCAGGCCTTATAAGGGCACAGGAGAGACCCAGTACTTC. It is translated as CASRPYKGTGETQYF.

The CDR3 here is CASSQGQGTGYGYTF. CDR3 coding DNA: TGTGCCAGCAGCCAGGGACAGGGAACCGGCTATGGCTACACCTTC. The chain employs TRBV7-2 and TRBJ1-2, with TRBD1 matching over 9 bases. Germline V gene lookup returns CDR1 SGHTA and CDR2 FQGNSA. The J segment lost 4 bases and the V segment lost 5 bases, leaving 8 bases of the junction unmatched. This CDR3 is built from 15 residues.

This clonotype appeared a few times. This CDR3 is CSASSGGALAYEQYF. The CDR3 region has the DNA TGCAGTGCTAGCTCCGGCGGGGCACTAGCCTACGAGCAGTACTTC. The chain is built from TRBV20-1 and TRBJ2-7; TRBD2 is a possible D gene (6 bases). This CDR3 spans 15 amino acids. With 3 bases removed from V and 2 bases from J, the gap between germline ends came to 17 bases. CDR1 and CDR2 (germline): DFQATT, SNEGSKA (reference sequence).

This clonotype occurred a few times. This chain links TRBV3-1 with TRBJ2-5; no reliable D call. Germline V gives CDR1 LGHDT, CDR2 YNNKEL (reference sequence). This CDR3 contains 15 residues. With 0 bases removed from V and 7 bases from J, the gap between germline ends came to 15 bases. The CDR3, as DNA: TGTGCCAGCAGCCAAGATCTTCCGAGTAGTGGGACCCAGTACTTC. Amino acids: CASSQDLPSSGTQYF.

The chain recombines TRBV24-1 with TRBJ2-5; 9 nucleotides agree with TRBD1. Germline CDR1 and CDR2: KGHDR and SFDVKD. This CDR3 has 15 residues. The junction had 12 bases not matched to a gene; V was cut back by 3 bases and J by 11 bases. The CDR3 sequence: CATSDAGDRAHEQYF. In DNA form, the CDR3 reads TGTGCCACCAGTGATGCAGGGGACAGGGCGCATGAGCAGTACTTC.